Listed below are T cell receptor beta chains from one sample, sequenced in a study of blood T cell repertoires in COVID-19. Clones were read by immunoSEQ multiplex PCR, and TCRdb kept only the in-frame ones, dropping some. Here the sample spans roughly 38,000 clones, roughly 90% being singletons. Sequencing was performed on peripheral blood. The receptors come from a man aged 65-85 years with acute or convalescent COVID-19. Each CDR3 is given with its conserved first and last residue. Fields, in order: CDR3 DNA, CDR3 protein, clone size, V gene, J gene, D gene. D genes are given only for firm matches. The size entry is marked missing in some rows and otherwise reads once, few, many or a size class.

CDR3 DNA: TGTGCCAGCAGTGAAGGTGTACTAGCGGGGTCGGACGGGGAGCTGTTTTTT; CDR3 protein: CASSEGVLAGSDGELFF; clone size: .; V gene: TRBV6-1; J gene: TRBJ2-2; D gene: TRBD2
CDR3 DNA: TGCAGCGTTGTACAGGGTTCGGACACCGGGGAGCTGTTTTTT; CDR3 protein: CSVVQGSDTGELFF; clone size: .; V gene: TRBV29-1; J gene: TRBJ2-2; D gene: .
CDR3 DNA: TGTGCCAGCAGCTTAGCGGGACAGGGGATTGCAACTAATGAAAAACTGTTTTTT; CDR3 protein: CASSLAGQGIATNEKLFF; clone size: .; V gene: TRBV21-1; J gene: TRBJ1-4; D gene: .
CDR3 DNA: TGTGCCAGCAGCTCCTCCTGGGAGGCGGGAGGCGAGCAGTTCTTC; CDR3 protein: CASSSSWEAGGEQFF; clone size: .; V gene: TRBV11-2; J gene: TRBJ2-1; D gene: TRBD2
CDR3 DNA: TGTGCCAGCAGCTTAGCAGGGGGCCTTGCCGGGGAGCTGTTTTTT; CDR3 protein: CASSLAGGLAGELFF; clone size: .; V gene: TRBV5-8; J gene: TRBJ2-2; D gene: TRBD1
CDR3 DNA: TGTGCCAGCAGCACCGGGACAGGGGAGTATGGCTACACCTTC; CDR3 protein: CASSTGTGEYGYTF; clone size: .; V gene: TRBV5-4; J gene: TRBJ1-2; D gene: TRBD1
CDR3 DNA: TGCGCCAGCAGCTTTGGCCCGGGGACAGACATCAATGAGCAGTTCTTC; CDR3 protein: CASSFGPGTDINEQFF; clone size: .; V gene: TRBV5-1; J gene: TRBJ2-1; D gene: TRBD1
CDR3 DNA: TGTGCCAGCAGTTTAAGGGGTTCGTCTGGAAACACCATATATTTT; CDR3 protein: CASSLRGSSGNTIYF; clone size: .; V gene: TRBV28; J gene: TRBJ1-3; D gene: .
CDR3 DNA: TGTGCCACCAGCACAGGGGGAACTAATCAGCCCCAGCATTTT; CDR3 protein: CATSTGGTNQPQHF; clone size: .; V gene: TRBV24-1; J gene: TRBJ1-5; D gene: TRBD1
CDR3 DNA: TGTGCCAGCAGTTACACGGAGGGTAGGATGAACACTGAAGCTTTCTTT; CDR3 protein: CASSYTEGRMNTEAFF; clone size: .; V gene: TRBV6-5; J gene: TRBJ1-1; D gene: .
CDR3 DNA: TGTGCCAGCAGTCCAGAGGGACAGAGGACTTTCTTT; CDR3 protein: CASSPEGQRTFF; clone size: .; V gene: TRBV28; J gene: TRBJ1-1; D gene: TRBD1
CDR3 DNA: TGTGCCAGCAGCGAAGACAGCGCAGATACGCAGTATTTT; CDR3 protein: CASSEDSADTQYF; clone size: once; V gene: TRBV11-3; J gene: TRBJ2-3; D gene: .
CDR3 DNA: TGTGCCAGCAGCGAACAGAACTATGGCTACACCTTC; CDR3 protein: CASSEQNYGYTF; clone size: .; V gene: TRBV5-5; J gene: TRBJ1-2; D gene: .
CDR3 DNA: TGTGCCAGTAGTATAGGGTGGAGGCAGGGGGCTGAAGCTTTCTTT; CDR3 protein: CASSIGWRQGAEAFF; clone size: .; V gene: TRBV19; J gene: TRBJ1-1; D gene: TRBD1
CDR3 DNA: TGCGCCAGCAGCATGGACCGGAGCTCTGGAAACACCATATATTTT; CDR3 protein: CASSMDRSSGNTIYF; clone size: .; V gene: TRBV5-1; J gene: TRBJ1-3; D gene: .
CDR3 DNA: TGTGCCAGCAGCTTAGGTCGCGGGGGCTACACCTTC; CDR3 protein: CASSLGRGGYTF; clone size: once; V gene: TRBV7-3; J gene: TRBJ1-2; D gene: .
CDR3 DNA: TGTGCCAGCAGCAAGGCATACTTC; CDR3 protein: CASSKAYF; clone size: .; V gene: TRBV21-1; J gene: TRBJ2-7; D gene: .
CDR3 DNA: TGTGCCAGCAGTTCCTTCCAGTTCTATGGCTACACCTTC; CDR3 protein: CASSSFQFYGYTF; clone size: .; V gene: TRBV27; J gene: TRBJ1-2; D gene: .
CDR3 DNA: TGCGCCAGCAGCTTGCAGGGACAGGCCACTGAAGCTTTCTTT; CDR3 protein: CASSLQGQATEAFF; clone size: .; V gene: TRBV5-1; J gene: TRBJ1-1; D gene: TRBD1
CDR3 DNA: TGTGCCAGCAGCCAAGTCAGCTCTGGAAACACCATATATTTT; CDR3 protein: CASSQVSSGNTIYF; clone size: .; V gene: TRBV3-1/TRBV3-2; J gene: TRBJ1-3; D gene: .
CDR3 DNA: TGTGCCAGCAGTTACCTAGCGGGGGCTGGCACAGATACGCAGTATTTT; CDR3 protein: CASSYLAGAGTDTQYF; clone size: once; V gene: TRBV2; J gene: TRBJ2-3; D gene: TRBD2
CDR3 DNA: TGCAGCGTTGAAAAAGGGGGACAGGTGATCTCCTACGAGCAGTACTTC; CDR3 protein: CSVEKGGQVISYEQYF; clone size: .; V gene: TRBV29-1; J gene: TRBJ2-7; D gene: TRBD1
CDR3 DNA: TGTGCCAGCAGTTACTCGAGACTAGCGGGTATCTCCTACGAGCAGTACTTC; CDR3 protein: CASSYSRLAGISYEQYF; clone size: .; V gene: TRBV6-2/TRBV6-3; J gene: TRBJ2-7; D gene: TRBD2
CDR3 DNA: TGTGCCAGCAGCGCGGGACTAGCGGGAGGTTGGGAAGATACGCAGTATTTT; CDR3 protein: CASSAGLAGGWEDTQYF; clone size: .; V gene: TRBV9; J gene: TRBJ2-3; D gene: TRBD2
CDR3 DNA: TGTGCCAGCAGTTACGGGCAGACTGAAGCTTTCTTT; CDR3 protein: CASSYGQTEAFF; clone size: .; V gene: TRBV6-2/TRBV6-3; J gene: TRBJ1-1; D gene: .
CDR3 DNA: TGTGCCAGCAGCCAAGATTTTCCTAGCGGGATGGAATTCGACACCGGGGAGCTGTTTTTT; CDR3 protein: CASSQDFPSGMEFDTGELFF; clone size: once; V gene: TRBV3-1/TRBV3-2; J gene: TRBJ2-2; D gene: TRBD2